The 10 T cell receptor beta chains below come from one sample, sequenced in a study of cytomegalovirus exposure and HLA in healthy donors. The study ran its PCR with 60 Vbeta and 13 Jbeta primers. Only in-frame clones appear in the TCRdb table, and some are missing; sequencing was by immunoSEQ multiplex PCR. The sample yields about 150,000 clones, 65% to 80% seen once. Sequenced material: PBMCs. These receptors were obtained from a woman aged 40 to 50 in good health and CMV-seropositive.

To note about this clone: Germline is not matched at one junction end, which may reflect a read error. This sequence joins TRBV25-1 and TRBJ2-4, with TRBD2 matching over 7 bases. The CDR3 length is 15 residues. Per germline, CDR1 MGHDK and CDR2 SYGVNS. In nucleotides, the CDR3 is TGTGCCAGCAGTGAATGGGGGGGTAGCGTGAACAGTCAGTACTTC. It yields the protein CASSEWGGSVNSQYF.

The rearrangement links TRBV5-4 to TRBJ2-3; D remains unclear. V shed 3 bases and J shed 4 bases, with 15 bases lying between them. This CDR3 spans 15 amino acids. Germline V gene data show CDR1 as SGHNT and CDR2 as YYREEE (reference sequence). In DNA form, the CDR3 reads TGTGCCAGCAGCTCCCGCGGCCTCGTCCCAGATACGCAGTATTTT. Translating gives CASSSRGLVPDTQYF.

The V call is TRBV27, the J call TRBJ1-1; 9 bases match TRBD1. CDR1 is MNHEY, CDR2 SMNVEV, per germline (reference sequence). Trimming cost V 5 bases and J 4 bases; bases outside gene matches: 5. The CDR3 has 14 amino acids. The chain's CDR3 is CASSGTGGGTEAFF. The CDR3 nucleotides read TGTGCCAGCAGTGGTACAGGGGGCGGCACTGAAGCTTTCTTT.

Only a few counts were recorded for this clone. J is TRBJ2-1 and V is TRBV9, with a possible D match to TRBD2 (5 bases). The CDR3 runs 16 residues. The V and J ends lost 2 bases and 0 bases respectively, with 12 bases between them. Germline CDR1 reads SGDLS; CDR2 reads YYNGEE. The CDR3 region is CASSVGSVVSYNEQFF. CDR3 sequence (DNA): TGTGCCAGCAGCGTCGGTAGCGTCGTCTCCTACAATGAGCAGTTCTTC.

The rearrangement joins TRBV10-3 to TRBJ1-2; 10 positions match TRBD1. CDR1 ENHRY and CDR2 SYGVKD come from the germline V gene. The CDR3 loop spans 16 amino acids. Losses at the gene ends were 0 bases for V and 7 bases for J; bases not matched to a gene: 8. The CDR3 loop is CAISESSGTGVGGYTF. CDR3 DNA sequence: TGTGCCATCAGTGAGTCCTCCGGGACAGGGGTTGGTGGCTACACCTTC.

The V gene is TRBV6-1, the J gene TRBJ1-5; unclear D gene. Germline V CDR1 and CDR2: MNHNS, SASEGT. The V end was cut by 3 bases, the J end by 0 bases, with 9 bases between. The CDR3 runs to 15 residues. The CDR3, as DNA: TGTGCCAGCAGTGAGGCACAGTATAGCAATCAGCCCCAGCATTTT. Amino acids: CASSEAQYSNQPQHF.

The chain recombines TRBV6-6 with TRBJ2-7, with D possibly being TRBD1 (5 bases). The CDR3 contains 12 residues. Looked up from germline, CDR1 is MNHNY and CDR2 is SVGAGI (reference sequence). The V and J ends lost 5 bases and 4 bases respectively, with 9 bases between them. CDR3 in DNA: TGTGCCAGCAGTCTCGACAGTTACGAGCAGTACTTC. Amino acids: CASSLDSYEQYF.

The gene calls are TRBV29-1 and TRBJ1-1; D might be TRBD1 (6 bases). CDR1 is SQVTM, CDR2 ANQGSEA, per germline. Trimming took 5 bases from V and 8 from J, leaving 9 bases between them. The CDR3 has 10 amino acids. CDR3 sequence: CSVQGSEAFF. The CDR3 region has the DNA TGCAGCGTTCAGGGGAGCGAAGCTTTCTTT.

This clone was observed a few times. The chain uses TRBV5-1 and TRBJ1-6; 8 nucleotides align to TRBD1. CDR1 SGHRS and CDR2 YFSETQ come from the germline V gene. This CDR3 region has 16 residues. The V gene end was trimmed by 2 bases and the J gene end by 6 bases; junction bases not matched to a gene: 7. DNA for the CDR3: TGCGCCAGCAGCTTAAGCCAGCAGGGGGCTAATTCACCCCTCCACTTT. It is translated as CASSLSQQGANSPLHF.

The J gene is TRBJ2-3, the V gene TRBV10-3; tentatively, D is TRBD2 (5 bases). The ends were cut back, 11 bases at V and 6 bases at J, with 18 bases in the middle. Germline lookup yields CDR1 ENHRY and CDR2 SYGVKD. CDR3 length: 13 amino acids. The CDR3 region has the DNA TGTGCCTCCACGACTACGGGCGGGGATACGCAGTATTTT. This encodes CASTTTGGDTQYF.